This T cell receptor (beta chain) emerged from a study of cytomegalovirus exposure and HLA in healthy donors (dated by TCRdb to about 2017). A note on the overall study: An earlier analysis of approximately 640 of the donors reported approximately 300 Gb of sequence data and 120 million or so unique TCR beta sequences from 150 million to 200 million T cells. Roughly 300 gigabases of sequencing data and approximately 93 million unique TCR sequences were included in an early release covering around 600 HLA-typed donors. Of the 398 genotyped donors, approximately 80% fell in the genetic ancestry cluster associated with self-reported Caucasian donors. The aim of the study was to test whether cataloging public T cell receptors could identify signatures of past pathogen exposure. The study profiled the T cell repertoires of about 640 subjects by immunosequencing and related them to cytomegalovirus serostatus. Along with the roughly 710-subject first cohort, a separate validation cohort of around 110 different subjects was used. To predict cytomegalovirus infection status, the study brought together high-throughput TCR immunosequencing, statistical association of individual TCRs with disease status, and machine learning. A later analysis re-examined previously published TCR beta repertoires from more than 650 donors and added high-resolution HLA genotyping to investigate patterns of TCR occurrence. Rather than drawing on any new phenotypic data, the later analysis identified candidate immune exposures from TCR beta sequences and the way those sequences occurred across donors. An earlier analysis of several hundred of the donors applied high-throughput TCR beta sequencing to assess whether each TCR beta V gene segment acted as functional or pseudogenic. Donor age, sex, ethnicity and CMV serostatus were collected together with the repertoire data. A later genetic analysis used genome-wide SNP genotypes for 398 of the 666 donors, treating that subset as a discovery cohort. Every discovery cohort repertoire had been produced on one sequencing platform. HLA typing included class I and class II loci at four-digit resolution. Typing coverage varied by locus: 629-630 donors for A, B, C, DRB1 and DQB1; approximately 560 for DQA1; over 600 for DPA1; approximately 450 for DPB1. Roughly five DR-DQ haplotypes were handled as single units for association and clustering because linkage in the cohort was strong. On average, 235,054 unique TCR beta nucleotide sequences were sequenced per donor among 398 genotyped donors of the cohort, with around 19% of those sequences being non-productive.

Reading the germline V gene gives CDR1 LGHNA and CDR2 YNFKEQ. From cysteine to phenylalanine, the CDR3 is 13 amino acids long. Only the CDR3 DNA stays, 39 bases, in frame from base 1. V is reduced by 2 bases and J by 3 bases, leaving a spacing of 7 bases between them. As concerns this clone: The antigen it recognizes is unknown. It has no much larger one-base neighbor in the sample; base qualities were not kept.

Broader findings and caveats from the paper: The 87-base-pair reads could not distinguish some IMGT-functional V segments, including TRBV6-2 and TRBV6-3, so those segments were excluded. A few of the identified cytomegalovirus-associated TCR beta chains were confirmed in vitro to be specific for cytomegalovirus antigens. In a later analysis, several top co-occurrence clusters were reported to appear linked to parvovirus B19, influenza, CMV and Epstein-Barr virus. Because counts were too low, seventeen rarely observed V segments, including chromosome 9 orphons, were excluded from the earlier analysis of 587 of the donors. According to the authors, the approach could potentially be generalized to other disease states and immunological phenotypes. Roughly uniform sequencing depth across donors was assumed in presence/absence analyses, although this assumption may not hold. The cohort was sequenced for TCR beta chains only, and without alpha or paired-chain data the features that could be detected were limited. In an earlier analysis of fewer than 700 of the donors, most TCR beta V segments appeared in productive rearrangements about 87% or about 30% of the time, broadly matching IMGT annotations. The study gave a list of 150 to 200 TCR beta chains associated with cytomegalovirus. In a later analysis, HLA-associated TCR beta chains showed more clonal expansion and lower generation probabilities than non-associated chains that were equally common. Linkage disequilibrium might explain the correlated functional status among segregating V segments, but an unknown experimental factor could not be ruled out. A further reported finding was that TCR beta sequences accurately predicted the HLA-A and HLA-B alleles for most subjects in the first cohort. In a later analysis, some 18,000 TCR beta sequences were associated with specific HLA alleles at a false discovery rate of 0.05. In a later analysis, TCR association rates were found to vary across HLA loci, with the most associated TCRs seen for DRB1 alleles and the fewest for HLA-C alleles. Assigning TCR associations to individual alleles was difficult when HLA alleles, especially DR and DQ, strongly co-occurred. Because some donors lacked HLA typing at each locus, the association tests relied only on the typed subset. Cytomegalovirus status was reported to be diagnosed by the classifier with high specificity and sensitivity in both the original and validation cohorts. A later genetic analysis reported fewer N-insertions in productive TCRs among donors in an Asian-associated ancestry cluster than the roughly 620-donor mean. A later genetic analysis associated a missense DCLRE1C variant with V-gene and J-gene trimming of TCR beta chains, and an independent cohort replicated the association. In a later analysis, most CMV-associated TCR beta chains were found to appear HLA-restricted, with HLA associations seemingly driven largely by CMV exposure. The only immune exposure information available for the cohort was CMV serostatus. Most TCR sequences were seen in very few donors, while some public TCRs were found in many individuals. A cluster of highly shared sequence variants was judged likely to be a technical artifact of the sequencing pipeline.

The library was obtained by the immunoSEQ multiplex PCR assay. A mixture of 60 forward primers for TCR Vbeta segments and 13 reverse primers for TCR Jbeta segments was used in the multiplex PCR. The CDR3 region of rearranged TCR beta genes was amplified from genomic DNA with a multiplex PCR assay. Amplified TCR beta libraries were sequenced as 87-base-pair reads on the Illumina HiSeq System. The paper's processing steps were these. A later analysis tallied tens of millions of unique TCR beta chains across the 610 or so repertoires, and approximately 12 million of those chains were shared by two or more donors. Raw reads were error-corrected and collapsed into unique sequences by a nearest-neighbor algorithm in which closely related sequences were merged to remove PCR and sequencing errors. Alignment of CDR3 sequences to IMGT reference sequences was used to assign V, D and J gene segments. Each retained sequence needed at least a six-nucleotide match to both a V gene segment and a J gene segment. A rearrangement counted as productive if the CDR3 had no stop codons and remained in frame with V and J, and every other rearrangement counted as non-productive. Following IMGT convention, CDR3 was defined as the stretch from the second conserved V-encoded cysteine up to the conserved J-encoded phenylalanine. The earlier analysis of a few hundred of the donors excluded any sequence lacking an unambiguous match to a single V gene segment. An earlier analysis of several hundred of the donors called V segments functional above 56.7% productive rearrangements and segregating when the between-donor standard deviation exceeded 5%. A statistical classification framework was developed to diagnose cytomegalovirus status using the catalog of TCR beta chain sequences. In a later analysis, V and J genes were assigned by comparing TCR nucleotide sequences against IMGT/GENE-DB human TR gene sequences. The TCRdist pipeline was used in a later analysis to assign CDR3 sequences and most-parsimonious VDJ recombination scenarios. In a later analysis, each TCR beta chain was defined by its CDR3 amino acid sequence together with its V-gene family, and reads without a unique V-gene family were excluded. As a way to deal with suspected cross-contamination and a sequencing artifact, a later analysis dropped hundreds of nucleotide sequences that were highly shared and had low generation probability. For each public chain, a later analysis derived a clonal expansion index from normalized ranks of inferred template counts within each repertoire. Generation probabilities in a later analysis came from a VDJ recombination model fitted to out-of-frame rearrangements, and those results were checked against IGoR. Hypergeometric tests were used in a later analysis to score TCR-TCR, TCR-HLA and TCR-CMV co-occurrence, with a repertoire-size bias correction applied to the TCR pairs. False discovery rates were estimated in a later analysis by permuting HLA or CMV assignments 20 times. In a later analysis, co-occurring TCRs were grouped using DBSCAN, and TCRdist sequence similarity was added for clustering within HLA-allele-positive subsets. Repertoires with fewer than 30,000 or more than 120,000 public chains were left out of co-occurrence clustering, as were a handful of repertoires with anomalous nucleotide sharing. The clones in this table, taken by TCRdb from immuneACCESS, are in-frame only. Not every clone is retained; where verified, under half of the shortfall comes from an unresolved V gene, and the cause of the rest is unknown. D and trimming come from the DNA, and the V and J calls and clone size come from that table. The sample table records around 200,000 clones; roughly 82% of these occur just once. Around 6% of the sample is held by the ten biggest clonotypes.

The cohort was made up of approximately 670 healthy bone marrow donors. At the time of sampling, every cohort member was nominally healthy, though immune exposures that went unrecorded were likely present. The donor was CMV seropositive and was included in the group of some 290 seropositive cohort members. Each donor provided a peripheral blood sample, and peripheral blood mononuclear cells were used for TCR beta sequencing. The Qiagen DNeasy Blood Extraction Kit was used to extract genomic DNA from the blood cell samples. Sequencing used PBMCs. This TCR came from a middle-aged man in good health and CMV-seropositive. The V and J segments used are TRBV4-2 and TRBJ1-1; the D gene is perhaps TRBD1, from 6 matching bases. In nucleotide form, the sequence is TGTGCCAGCAGCCAATCAGGGGACACTGAAGCTTTCTTT. Translation gives CASSQSGDTEAFF.